Shown below are 2 T cell receptor beta chains from a single sample sequenced in a study of blood T cell repertoires in COVID-19. Using immunoSEQ multiplex PCR, the repertoire was profiled, and TCRdb retains in-frame clones only, with some absent. The repertoire has 100,000 to 150,000 clones, roughly nine tenths of them found once; the top ten carry more than 9.5%. The sample taken for sequencing was peripheral blood. The receptors here all came from an older woman with COVID-19, enrolled during active disease.

V and J are TRBV5-6 and TRBJ2-3, with 12 bases lining up with TRBD2. CDR1 is SGHDT, CDR2 YYEEEE, per germline. Germline trimming cut 5 bases from V and 7 bases from J; bases unmatched to any gene: 5. The CDR3 loop spans 14 amino acids. CDR3 bases: TGTGCCAGCAGGTTTGGACTAGCGGGGAATACGCAGTATTTT. It codes for CASRFGLAGNTQYF.

The chain links TRBV4-1 to TRBJ2-1; tentatively, D is TRBD1 (5 bases). Germline assignment: CDR1 MGHRA and CDR2 YSYEKL. V lost 0 bases and J 9 bases, leaving 18 bases between the germline ends. The length of the CDR3 is 16 residues. The CDR3 is CASSQDERRAQGEQFF. The CDR3 DNA follows: TGCGCCAGCAGCCAAGACGAACGTCGGGCCCAGGGTGAGCAGTTCTTC.